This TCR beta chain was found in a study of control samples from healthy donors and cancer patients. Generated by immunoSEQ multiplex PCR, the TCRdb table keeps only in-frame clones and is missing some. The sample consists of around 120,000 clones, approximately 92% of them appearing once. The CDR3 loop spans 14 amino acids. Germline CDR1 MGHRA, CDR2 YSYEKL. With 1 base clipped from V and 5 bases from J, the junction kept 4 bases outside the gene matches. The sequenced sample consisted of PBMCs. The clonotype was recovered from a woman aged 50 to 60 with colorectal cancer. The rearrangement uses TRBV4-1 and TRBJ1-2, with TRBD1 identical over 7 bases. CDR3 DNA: TGCGCCAGCAGCCAAGTCACAGGGGAGTATGGCTACACCTTC. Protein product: CASSQVTGEYGYTF.